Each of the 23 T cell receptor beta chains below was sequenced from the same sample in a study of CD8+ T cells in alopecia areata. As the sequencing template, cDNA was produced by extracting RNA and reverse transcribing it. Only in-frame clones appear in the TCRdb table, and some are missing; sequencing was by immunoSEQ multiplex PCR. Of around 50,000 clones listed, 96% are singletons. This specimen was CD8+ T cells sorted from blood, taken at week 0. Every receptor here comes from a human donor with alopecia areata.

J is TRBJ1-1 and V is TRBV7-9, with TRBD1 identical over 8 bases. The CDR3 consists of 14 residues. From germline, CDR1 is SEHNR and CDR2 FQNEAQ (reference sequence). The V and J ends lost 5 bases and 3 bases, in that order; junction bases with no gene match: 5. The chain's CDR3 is CASSGRQGYTEAFF. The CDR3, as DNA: TGTGCCAGCAGCGGCCGACAGGGGTACACTGAAGCTTTCTTT.

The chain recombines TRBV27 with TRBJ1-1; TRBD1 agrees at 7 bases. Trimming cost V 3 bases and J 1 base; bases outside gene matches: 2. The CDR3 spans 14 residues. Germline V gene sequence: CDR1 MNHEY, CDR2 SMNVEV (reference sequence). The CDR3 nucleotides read TGTGCCAGCAGTTTCACAGGGGAGAACACTGAAGCTTTCTTT. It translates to CASSFTGENTEAFF.

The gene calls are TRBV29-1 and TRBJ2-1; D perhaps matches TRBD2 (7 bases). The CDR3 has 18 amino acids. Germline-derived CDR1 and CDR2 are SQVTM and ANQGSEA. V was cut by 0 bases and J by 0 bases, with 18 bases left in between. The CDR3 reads CSVEDLLGGPSSYNEQFF. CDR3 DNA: TGCAGCGTTGAAGATCTTTTGGGGGGGCCTAGCTCCTACAATGAGCAGTTCTTC.

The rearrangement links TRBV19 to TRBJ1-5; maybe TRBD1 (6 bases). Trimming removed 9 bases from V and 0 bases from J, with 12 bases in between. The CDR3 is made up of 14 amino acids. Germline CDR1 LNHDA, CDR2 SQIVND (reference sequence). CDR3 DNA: TGTGCCAGCGCCGTGACAGGTAGCAATCAGCCCCAGCATTTT. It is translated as CASAVTGSNQPQHF. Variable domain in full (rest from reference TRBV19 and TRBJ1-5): DGGITQSPKYLFRKEGQNVTLSCEQNLNHDAMYWYRQDPGQGLRLIYYSQIVNDFQKGDIAEGYSVSREKKESFPLTVTSAQKNPTAFYLCASAVTGSNQPQHFGDGTRLSIL.

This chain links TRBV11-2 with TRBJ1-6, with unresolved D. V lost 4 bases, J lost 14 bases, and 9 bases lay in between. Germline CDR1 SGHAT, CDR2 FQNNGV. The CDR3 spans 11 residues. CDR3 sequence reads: CASSSKMALHF. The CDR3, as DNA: TGTGCCAGCAGCTCCAAGATGGCCCTCCACTTT.

The CDR3 DNA follows: TGTGCCAGCAGGCCGGGACAGGAATTCTCTGGGGCCAACGTCCTGACTTTC. Translated, it gives CASRPGQEFSGANVLTF. The V call is TRBV5-8, the J call TRBJ2-6, with TRBD1 matching over 8 bases. The CDR3 consists of 17 residues. Unmatched junction bases numbered 7, after V lost 5 bases and J lost 0 bases. From germline, CDR1 is SGHTS and CDR2 YDEGEE. Drawing the rest from reference TRBV5-8 and TRBJ2-6, the complete variable domain is EAGVTQSPTHLIKTRGQQATLRCSPISGHTSVYWYQQALGLGLQFLLWYDEGEERNRGNFPPRFSGRQFPNYSSELNVNALELEDSALYLCASRPGQEFSGANVLTFGAGSRLTVL.

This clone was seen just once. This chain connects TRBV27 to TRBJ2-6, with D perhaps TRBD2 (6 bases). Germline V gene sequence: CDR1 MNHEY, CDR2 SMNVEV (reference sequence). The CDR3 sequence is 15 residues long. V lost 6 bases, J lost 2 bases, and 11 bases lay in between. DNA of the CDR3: TGTGCCAGCAGCTCTCGGGGGACTGGGGCCAACGTCCTGACTTTC. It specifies CASSSRGTGANVLTF.

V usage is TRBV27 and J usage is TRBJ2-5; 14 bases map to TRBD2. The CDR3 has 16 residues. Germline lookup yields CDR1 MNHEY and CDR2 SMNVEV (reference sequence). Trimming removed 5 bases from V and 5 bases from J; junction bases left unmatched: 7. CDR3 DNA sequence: TGTGCCAGCAGTGCACGACTAGCGGGGGGGCTGGAGACCCAGTACTTC. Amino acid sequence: CASSARLAGGLETQYF.

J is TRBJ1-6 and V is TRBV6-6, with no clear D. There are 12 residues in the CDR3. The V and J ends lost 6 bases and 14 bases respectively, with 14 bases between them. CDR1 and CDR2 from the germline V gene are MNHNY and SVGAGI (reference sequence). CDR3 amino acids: CASSPPEVTLHF. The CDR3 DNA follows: TGTGCCAGCAGCCCCCCCGAGGTGACCCTCCACTTT.

CDR3 region: CASSTLVGTSGLQETQYF. CDR3 nucleotide sequence: TGTGCCAGCAGCACCCTAGTGGGGACTAGCGGACTTCAAGAGACCCAGTACTTC. The genes are TRBV7-2 and TRBJ2-5; 11 bases align to TRBD2. The ends lost 5 bases at V and 2 bases at J; junction bases unmatched: 13. CDR1 SGHTA and CDR2 FQGNSA come from the germline V gene. This CDR3 comprises 18 residues.

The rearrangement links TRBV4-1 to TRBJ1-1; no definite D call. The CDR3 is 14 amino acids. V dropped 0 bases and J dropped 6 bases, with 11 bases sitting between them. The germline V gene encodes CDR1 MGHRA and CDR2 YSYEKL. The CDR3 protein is CASSQDEESAEAFF. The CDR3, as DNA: TGCGCCAGCAGCCAAGATGAGGAGTCGGCTGAAGCTTTCTTT.

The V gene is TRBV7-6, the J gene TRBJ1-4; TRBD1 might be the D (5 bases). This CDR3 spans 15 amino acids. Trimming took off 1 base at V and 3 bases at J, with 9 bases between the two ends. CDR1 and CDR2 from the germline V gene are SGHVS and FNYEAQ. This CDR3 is CASSLDDSSNEKLFF. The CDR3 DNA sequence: TGTGCCAGCAGCTTAGATGACAGCTCTAATGAAAAACTGTTTTTT. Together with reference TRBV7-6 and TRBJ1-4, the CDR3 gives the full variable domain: GAGVSQSPRYKVTKRGQDVALRCDPISGHVSLYWYRQALGQGPEFLTYFNYEAQQDKSGLPNDRFSAERPEGSISTLTIQRTEQRDSAMYRCASSLDDSSNEKLFFGSGTQLSVL.

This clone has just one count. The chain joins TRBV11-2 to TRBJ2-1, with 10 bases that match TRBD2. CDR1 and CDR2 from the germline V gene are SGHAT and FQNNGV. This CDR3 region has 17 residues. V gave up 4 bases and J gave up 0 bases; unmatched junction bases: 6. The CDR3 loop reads CASSSYSGGSSYNEQFF. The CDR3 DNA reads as TGTGCCAGCAGCTCCTATAGCGGGGGGAGCTCCTACAATGAGCAGTTCTTC.

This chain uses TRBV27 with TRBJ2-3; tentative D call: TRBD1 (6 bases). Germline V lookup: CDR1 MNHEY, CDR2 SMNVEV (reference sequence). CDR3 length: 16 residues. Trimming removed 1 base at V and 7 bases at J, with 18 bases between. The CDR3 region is CASSLWARGGLHTQYF. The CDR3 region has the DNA TGTGCCAGCAGTTTATGGGCCAGGGGCGGTCTTCATACGCAGTATTTT.

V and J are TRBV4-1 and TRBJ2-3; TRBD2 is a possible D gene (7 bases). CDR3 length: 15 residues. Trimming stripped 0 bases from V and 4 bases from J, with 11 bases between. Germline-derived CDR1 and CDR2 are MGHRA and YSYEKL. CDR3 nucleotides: TGCGCCAGCAGCCAAGATGAGGGGGGGCCAGATACGCAGTATTTT. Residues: CASSQDEGGPDTQYF.

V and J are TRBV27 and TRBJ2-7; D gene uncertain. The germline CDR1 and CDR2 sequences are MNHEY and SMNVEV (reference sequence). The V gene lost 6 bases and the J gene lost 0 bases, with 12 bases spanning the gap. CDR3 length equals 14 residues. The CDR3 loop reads CASSLTASSYEQYF. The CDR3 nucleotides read TGTGCCAGCAGCCTGACCGCGAGCTCCTACGAGCAGTACTTC.

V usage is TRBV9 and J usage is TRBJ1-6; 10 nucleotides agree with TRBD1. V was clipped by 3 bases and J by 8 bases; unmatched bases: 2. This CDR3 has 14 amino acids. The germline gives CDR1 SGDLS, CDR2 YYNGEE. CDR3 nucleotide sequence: TGTGCCAGCAGCGAGACAGGGGGCGATTCACCCCTCCACTTT. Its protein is CASSETGGDSPLHF.

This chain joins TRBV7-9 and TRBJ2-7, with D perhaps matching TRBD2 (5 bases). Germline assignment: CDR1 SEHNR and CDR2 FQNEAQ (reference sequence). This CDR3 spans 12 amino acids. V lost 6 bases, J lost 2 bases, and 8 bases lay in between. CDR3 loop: CASRDSTYEQYF. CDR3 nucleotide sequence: TGTGCCAGCAGGGACTCCACCTACGAGCAGTACTTC.

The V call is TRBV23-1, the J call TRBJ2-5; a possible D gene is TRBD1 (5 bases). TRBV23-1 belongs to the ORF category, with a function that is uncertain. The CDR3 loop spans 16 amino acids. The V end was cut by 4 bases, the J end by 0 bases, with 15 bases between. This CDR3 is CASSRFQLGDQETQYF. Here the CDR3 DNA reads TGCGCCAGCAGTCGATTCCAATTAGGGGACCAAGAGACCCAGTACTTC.

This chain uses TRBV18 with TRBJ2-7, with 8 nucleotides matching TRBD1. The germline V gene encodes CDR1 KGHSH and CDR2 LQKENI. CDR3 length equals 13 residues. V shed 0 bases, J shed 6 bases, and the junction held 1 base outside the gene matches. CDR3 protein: CASSPPTGVEQYF. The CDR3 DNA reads TGTGCCAGCTCACCACCGACAGGGGTCGAGCAGTACTTC.

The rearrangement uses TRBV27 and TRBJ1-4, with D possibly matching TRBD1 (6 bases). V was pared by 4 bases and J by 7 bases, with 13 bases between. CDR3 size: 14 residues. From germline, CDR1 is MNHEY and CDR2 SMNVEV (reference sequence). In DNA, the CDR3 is TGTGCCAGCAGTTCAAAACAGGGCGCTGAAAAACTGTTTTTT. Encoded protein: CASSSKQGAEKLFF.

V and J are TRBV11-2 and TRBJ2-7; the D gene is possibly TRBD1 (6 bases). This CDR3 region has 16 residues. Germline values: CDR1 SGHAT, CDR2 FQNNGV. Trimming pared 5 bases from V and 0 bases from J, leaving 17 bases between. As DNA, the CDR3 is TGTGCCAGCAGCCCGGTTACAGGGAAGGGCTCCTACGAGCAGTACTTC. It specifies CASSPVTGKGSYEQYF. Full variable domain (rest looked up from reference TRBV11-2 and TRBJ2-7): EAGVAQSPRYKIIEKRQSVAFWCNPISGHATLYWYQQILGQGPKLLIQFQNNGVVDDSQLPKDRFSAERLKGVDSTLKIQPAKLEDSAVYLCASSPVTGKGSYEQYFGPGTRLTVT.

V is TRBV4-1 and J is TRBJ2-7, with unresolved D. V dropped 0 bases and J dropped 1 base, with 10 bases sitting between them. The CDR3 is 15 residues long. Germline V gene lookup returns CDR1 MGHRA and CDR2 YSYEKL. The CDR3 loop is CASSQDVASSYEQYF. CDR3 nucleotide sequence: TGCGCCAGCAGCCAAGATGTCGCTAGTTCCTACGAGCAGTACTTC.